A single sample gave rise to the 15 T cell receptor beta chains below, sequenced in a study of regulatory dendritic cells for organ transplantation. Clones were sequenced by immunoSEQ multiplex PCR, and TCRdb holds only the in-frame ones, with some missing. The profile shows 25,000 to 35,000 clones, approximately 81% of them singletons. Sequencing was performed on naive CD8+ T cells from blood. Subset defined: CD45RA+ naive T cells. The receptors shown here come from a human donor in good health.

The rearrangement uses TRBV6-6 and TRBJ1-1; 7 positions agree with TRBD1. J was trimmed by 3 bases and V by 6 bases; bases with no gene match: 7. Looked up from germline, CDR1 is MNHNY and CDR2 is SVGAGI (reference sequence). The CDR3 has 14 residues. The CDR3, as DNA: TGTGCCAGCAGACAAGGGGGCGGGGACACTGAAGCTTTCTTT. Protein sequence: CASRQGGGDTEAFF.

The CDR3 sequence is CASSSRQGNFNEQFF. Written as DNA, the CDR3 is TGTGCCAGCAGCTCCAGACAGGGAAACTTCAATGAGCAGTTCTTC. The chain recombines TRBV7-8 with TRBJ2-1; 7 bases align to TRBD1. Germline assignment: CDR1 SGHVS and CDR2 FQNEAQ. With V trimmed by 4 bases and J by 6 bases, 9 bases remained unmatched. The CDR3 runs 15 residues.

The chain is built from TRBV9 and TRBJ1-4; TRBD1 aligns across 7 bases. Trimming at V came to 4 bases and at J to 4 bases, leaving 13 bases not matched to a gene. Per germline, CDR1 SGDLS and CDR2 YYNGEE. CDR3 length equals 17 residues. CDR3 region: CASSQGEFTGVNEKLFF. The DNA for the CDR3 is TGTGCCAGCAGCCAAGGAGAATTCACAGGGGTTAATGAAAAACTGTTTTTT.

This chain links TRBV18 with TRBJ2-5; D unresolved. The germline gives CDR1 KGHSH, CDR2 LQKENI. The CDR3 has 14 amino acids. The V end lost 2 bases, the J end lost 2 bases, and 9 bases lay between the germline ends. CDR3 region: CASSPSYSQETQYF. CDR3 in DNA: TGTGCCAGCTCACCAAGTTACAGTCAAGAGACCCAGTACTTC.

This sequence joins TRBV7-2 and TRBJ2-7; 9 nucleotides match TRBD2. This CDR3 is 15 amino acids long. V shed 1 base and J 5 bases; nucleotides not matched to a gene: 6. CDR1 and CDR2 from the germline V gene are SGHTA and FQGNSA. CDR3 in DNA: TGTGCCAGCAGCTTAGGGGGCGGGGGGGCCCACGAGCAGTACTTC. It specifies CASSLGGGGAHEQYF.

This rearrangement joins TRBV4-1 to TRBJ2-7; D may be TRBD2 (5 bases). V lost 6 bases and J 1 base, leaving 13 bases between the germline ends. The CDR3 is 14 residues long. Germline loops: CDR1 MGHRA, CDR2 YSYEKL. This CDR3 is CASRHGIGSYEQYF. The CDR3 DNA follows: TGCGCCAGCAGACACGGGATTGGGTCCTACGAGCAGTACTTC.

The chain carries TRBV11-2 and TRBJ2-2; D call uncertain. The ends were cut back, 4 bases at V and 1 base at J, with 10 bases in the middle. The CDR3 is made up of 15 amino acids. Germline V lookup: CDR1 SGHAT, CDR2 FQNNGV. The CDR3 coding sequence is TGTGCCAGCAGCTCCCCCCACGGGAACACCGGGGAGCTGTTTTTT. This codes for CASSSPHGNTGELFF.

This clone was counted once. V is TRBV4-3 and J is TRBJ2-2, with 8 bases identical to TRBD1. Germline lookup yields CDR1 LGHNA and CDR2 YSLEER. CDR3 length: 17 amino acids. Trimming cost V 0 bases and J 3 bases; bases outside gene matches: 6. The CDR3 DNA reads as TGCGCCAGCAGCCAAGAGACAGGGGTTCCGTACACCGGGGAGCTGTTTTTT. This translates into CASSQETGVPYTGELFF.

There are a few counts of this clone. The genes are TRBV7-9 and TRBJ1-1, with D perhaps matching TRBD1 (5 bases). V was cut by 5 bases and J by 5 bases, with 9 bases left in between. Germline-derived CDR1 and CDR2 are SEHNR and FQNEAQ (reference sequence). The CDR3 runs to 12 residues. Here the CDR3 reads CASSREGTEAFF. The CDR3 DNA reads TGTGCCAGCAGCCGGGAGGGGACTGAAGCTTTCTTT.

This clone was counted a single time. This sequence joins TRBV30 and TRBJ2-7; D might be TRBD2 (6 bases). CDR3 length: 14 residues. The V and J ends lost 4 bases and 6 bases respectively, with 19 bases between them. Germline CDR1 and CDR2: GTSNPN and SVGIG (reference sequence). CDR3 DNA: TGTGCCTGGATCCAGGACGGGACCGGGGGCGAGCAGTACTTC. Amino acids: CAWIQDGTGGEQYF.

This chain connects TRBV7-6 to TRBJ2-2, with TRBD2 as a possible D gene (6 bases). Trimming stripped 0 bases from V and 5 bases from J, with 7 bases between. This CDR3 is built from 14 residues. The germline V gene has CDR1 SGHVS and CDR2 FNYEAQ. The CDR3 DNA sequence: TGTGCCAGCAGCTTAGCTGGGAGGACCGGGGAGCTGTTTTTT. Its translation: CASSLAGRTGELFF.

The rearrangement links TRBV6-6 to TRBJ2-7; D perhaps matches TRBD2 (5 bases). The CDR3 has 15 residues. In germline, CDR1 is MNHNY, CDR2 SVGAGI (reference sequence). V lost 2 bases and J 0 bases, leaving 11 bases between the germline ends. The CDR3 spells CASSYESGSSYEQYF. The CDR3 nucleotides are TGTGCCAGCAGTTACGAATCGGGGAGCTCCTACGAGCAGTACTTC.

The chain employs TRBV9 and TRBJ1-1; TRBD1 is a possible D gene (5 bases). Germline V gene lookup returns CDR1 SGDLS and CDR2 YYNGEE. Trimming removed 0 bases from V and 3 bases from J, with 9 bases in between. The CDR3 sequence is 14 residues long. The CDR3 loop reads CASSVEGADTEAFF. The CDR3 DNA is TGTGCCAGCAGCGTAGAAGGGGCTGACACTGAAGCTTTCTTT. The whole variable domain, remainder taken from reference TRBV9 and TRBJ1-1, is DSGVTQTPKHLITATGQRVTLRCSPRSGDLSVYWYQQSLDQGLQFLIQYYNGEERAKGNILERFSAQQFPDLHSELNLSSLELGDSALYFCASSVEGADTEAFFGQGTRLTVV.

The chain carries TRBV7-3 and TRBJ2-7; 8 bases match TRBD1. The CDR3 length is 18 residues. Germline CDR1 is SGHTA and CDR2 is FQGTGA. The V gene end was trimmed by 2 bases and the J gene end by 4 bases; junction bases not matched to a gene: 16. The CDR3 reads CASSLGPPGQGAPYEQYF. CDR3 bases: TGTGCCAGCAGCTTAGGGCCCCCCGGACAGGGCGCACCTTACGAGCAGTACTTC.

Remarks on this clone: The junction and the germline gene differ at one end; a read error may be behind it. The rearrangement joins TRBV7-8 to TRBJ1-1, with 7 positions matching TRBD1. This CDR3 has 15 residues. The germline V gene has CDR1 SGHVS and CDR2 FQNEAQ. The CDR3 loop is CASSIAGGVNTEAFF. CDR3 nucleotides: TGTGCCAGCAGCATAGCAGGGGGGGTAAACACTGAAGCTTTCTTT. Drawing the rest from reference TRBV7-8 and TRBJ1-1, the complete variable domain is GAGVSQSPRYKVAKRGQDVALRCDPISGHVSLFWYQQALGQGPEFLTYFQNEAQLDKSGLPSDRFFAERPEGSVSTLKIQRTQQEDSAVYLCASSIAGGVNTEAFFGQGTRLTVV.